This TCR beta chain was sequenced in a study of beta chain features in type 1 diabetes. General study points: Type 1 diabetes patients had fewer VDJ junction insertions and more deletions.

The CDR3 has 18 amino acids. CDR1 is SGHTA and CDR2 is FQGNSA in the germline V gene. V lost 7 bases, J lost 0 bases, and 7 bases stayed unmatched. Isolation of CD4+ naive, central memory, regulatory and stem cell-like memory cells was achieved by sorting via CD45RO/CCR7/CD25/CD127/CD95/CD27. On this clone: The antigen is not known.

Expressed TCRB transcripts were sequenced because the isolated RNA had all been reverse transcribed beforehand. Clones were read by immunoSEQ multiplex PCR, and TCRdb kept only the in-frame ones, dropping some. The sample carries hundreds of thousands of clones, roughly 12% recorded once. Material for sequencing was naive CD4+ T cells from blood. This chain links TRBV7-2 with TRBJ2-6, with TRBD2 matching over 12 bases. This receptor was obtained from a young man in good health. As DNA, the CDR3 is TGTGCCAGCAACTCAACTAGCGGGGGGAGCTCTGGGGCCAACGTCCTGACTTTC. This gives the protein CASNSTSGGSSGANVLTF. The whole variable domain, remainder taken from reference TRBV7-2 and TRBJ2-6, is GAGVSQSPSNKVTEKGKDVELRCDPISGHTALYWYRQSLGQGLEFLIYFQGNSAPDKSGLPSDRFSAERTGGSVSTLTIQRTQQEDSAVYLCASNSTSGGSSGANVLTFGAGSRLTVL.